Shown below are 10 T cell receptor beta chains from a single sample sequenced in a study of T cell repertoires in cytomegalovirus infection. TCRdb processed the reads anew with MiXCR; each CDR3 protein has one entry. The top ten clones hold around 12% of a sample with 650,000 to 900,000 distinct CDR3 sequences, around a third of them seen once. These TCRs are of unknown antigen specificity. The material sequenced was cultured CD8+ T cells from PBMCs, taken from culture after CMV antigen stimulation. These TCRs come from a human donor in good health (CMV status not recorded). Some clones in this sample may be carry-over from other donors' samples.

The chain employs TRBV19 and TRBJ1-1; the D is unclear. Trimming cost V 2 bases and J 2 bases, with 9 bases left between them. Germline V lookup: CDR1 LNHDA, CDR2 SQIVND (reference sequence). This CDR3 spans 14 amino acids. The CDR3 reads CASSIQSDNTEAFF. CDR3 DNA: TGTGCCAGTAGTATACAGTCGGATAACACTGAAGCTTTCTTT.

This clonotype was seen a few times. V and J are TRBV6-6 and TRBJ2-3; D is tentatively TRBD1 or TRBD2 (5 bases each). V dropped 8 bases and J dropped 4 bases, with 10 bases sitting between them. CDR3 length: 12 amino acids. The germline CDR1 and CDR2 sequences are MNHNY and SVGAGI (reference sequence). The CDR3 DNA sequence: TGTGCCAGCCTAGGGGAGCCAGATACGCAGTATTTT. This encodes CASLGEPDTQYF.

The chain links TRBV7-6 to TRBJ1-1, with D perhaps matching TRBD1 (5 bases). The CDR3 extends over 14 amino acids. V was pared by 4 bases and J by 3 bases, with 12 bases between. Germline V lookup: CDR1 SGHVS, CDR2 FNYEAQ. The CDR3 DNA reads as TGTGCCAGCAGCTCAAGGGACGGGTACACTGAAGCTTTCTTT. Encoded protein: CASSSRDGYTEAFF.

The chain employs TRBV29-1 and TRBJ2-1; 11 bases fit TRBD2. The CDR3 contains 14 residues. With 7 bases clipped from V and 8 bases from J, the junction kept 10 bases outside the gene matches. From germline, CDR1 is SQVTM and CDR2 ANQGSEA. The CDR3 sequence is CSGLGLAGQDEQFF. For the CDR3, the DNA is TGCAGCGGCCTTGGACTAGCGGGTCAAGATGAGCAGTTCTTC.

This clonotype was counted a single time. This rearrangement joins TRBV4-1 to TRBJ2-2, with D possibly matching TRBD1 (6 bases). Trimming removed 4 bases from V and 0 bases from J, with 12 bases in between. The CDR3 is made up of 16 amino acids. Germline V lookup: CDR1 MGHRA, CDR2 YSYEKL. DNA for the CDR3: TGCGCCAGCAGCCCAGGGGCCTTTACGAACACCGGGGAGCTGTTTTTT. As protein: CASSPGAFTNTGELFF.

This sequence joins TRBV13 and TRBJ1-4; 8 bases are shared with TRBD1. Germline V gene sequence: CDR1 PRHDT, CDR2 FYEKMQ (reference sequence). The CDR3 runs to 16 residues. J was trimmed by 8 bases and V by 5 bases; bases with no gene match: 13. CDR3: CASSANHGQGWEKLFF. CDR3 DNA sequence: TGTGCCAGCAGCGCCAACCACGGACAGGGTTGGGAAAAACTGTTTTTT. Drawing the rest from reference TRBV13 and TRBJ1-4, the complete variable domain is AAGVIQSPRHLIKEKRETATLKCYPIPRHDTVYWYQQGPGQDPQFLISFYEKMQSDKGSIPDRFSAQQFSDYHSELNMSSLELGDSALYFCASSANHGQGWEKLFFGSGTQLSVL.

The rearrangement uses TRBV7-9 and TRBJ1-1; perhaps TRBD1 as D (6 bases). The CDR3 loop spans 14 amino acids. V was trimmed by 5 bases and J by 7 bases, leaving 17 bases between them. Germline V gives CDR1 SEHNR, CDR2 FQNEAQ (reference sequence). CDR3 sequence reads: CASSRYNRAIEAFF. The DNA for the CDR3 is TGTGCCAGCAGCCGCTATAACAGGGCCATTGAAGCTTTCTTT.

This clonotype was seen only a few times. The chain has TRBV28 and TRBJ1-5; the D gene is possibly TRBD1 (5 bases). The germline V gene encodes CDR1 MDHEN and CDR2 SYDVKM. The CDR3 contains 14 residues. The V end was cut by 7 bases, the J end by 0 bases, with 10 bases between. The CDR3 nucleotides read TGTGCCAGCAAAGAGGGGTATAGCAATCAGCCCCAGCATTTT. Protein product: CASKEGYSNQPQHF.

This clonotype was seen more than once but under ten times. The chain couples TRBV27 to TRBJ1-5; tentative D call: TRBD1 (6 bases). Germline assignment: CDR1 MNHEY and CDR2 SMNVEV (reference sequence). The CDR3 consists of 14 residues. Trimming left V 5 bases short and J 4 bases short, with 12 bases between. The CDR3 DNA follows: TGTGCCAGCAGTCCAGGGGTCTTTAATCAGCCCCAGCATTTT. This codes for CASSPGVFNQPQHF.

With regard to this clonotype: A much larger clone lies one base from this, so it may be a read error. The genes are TRBV7-2 and TRBJ2-3; D assignment may be TRBD1 or TRBD2 (5 bases each). The germline gives CDR1 SGHTA, CDR2 FQGNSA. This CDR3 region has 16 residues. Trimming shortened V by 1 base and J by 6 bases, and 17 bases separated the two germline ends. This CDR3 is CASSLEAGAHMDTQYF. The CDR3 DNA sequence: TGTGCCAGCAGCTTAGAAGCCGGGGCCCACATGGATACGCAGTATTTT.